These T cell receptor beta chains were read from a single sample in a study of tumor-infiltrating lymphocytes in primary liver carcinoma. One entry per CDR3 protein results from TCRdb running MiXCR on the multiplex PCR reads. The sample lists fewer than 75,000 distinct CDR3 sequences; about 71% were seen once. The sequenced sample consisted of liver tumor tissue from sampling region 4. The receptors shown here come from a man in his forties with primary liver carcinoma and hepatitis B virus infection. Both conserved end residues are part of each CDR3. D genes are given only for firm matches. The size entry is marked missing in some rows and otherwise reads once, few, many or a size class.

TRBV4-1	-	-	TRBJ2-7	CVSSRAGAGISYEQYF	TGCGTCAGCAGCCGTGCCGGGGCAGGCATCTCCTACGAGCAGTACTTC
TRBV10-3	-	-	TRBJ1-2	CAISESSVDYGHIF	TGTGCCATCAGTGAGTCGTCAGTGGACTATGGCCACATCTTC
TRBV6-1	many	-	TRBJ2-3	CASSDSGTFTDTRYF	TGTGCCAGCAGTGACTCCGGGACTTTCACAGATACGCGGTATTTT
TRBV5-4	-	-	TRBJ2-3	CASSTVRACTDTQYF	TGTGCCAGCAGCACTGTGCGGGCCTGCACAGATACGCAGTATTTT
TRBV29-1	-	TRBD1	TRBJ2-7	CSVDRESSYEQYF	TGCAGTGTTGACAGGGAGAGCTCCTACGAGCAGTACTTC
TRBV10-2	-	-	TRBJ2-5	CASGEWETQYF	TGCGCCAGCGGTGAATGGGAGACCCAGTACTTC
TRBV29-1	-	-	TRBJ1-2	CSVDSGPFGCTF	TGCAGCGTTGATTCAGGACCGTTTGGCTGCACCTTC
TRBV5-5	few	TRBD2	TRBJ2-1	CASSLEGTSGGNGQFF	TGTGCCAGCAGCTTGGAAGGGACTAGCGGGGGGAATGGGCAGTTCTTC
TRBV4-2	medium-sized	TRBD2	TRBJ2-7	CASSQYGLAGIGSYEQYF	TGTGCCAGCAGCCAATACGGACTAGCGGGAATCGGGTCCTACGAGCAGTACTTC
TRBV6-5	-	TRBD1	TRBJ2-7	CASNYDRGGEQYF	TGTGCCAGCAACTACGACAGGGGAGGCGAGCAGTACTTC
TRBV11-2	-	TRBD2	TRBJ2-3	CASIPPTSGSTDTQYF	TGTGCCAGCATCCCCCCGACTAGCGGTAGCACAGATACGCAGTATTTT
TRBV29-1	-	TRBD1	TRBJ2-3	CSVSGTGATDTQYF	TGCAGTGTTTCCGGGACAGGGGCGACAGATACGCAGTATTTT
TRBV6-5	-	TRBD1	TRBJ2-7	CASSCDRGGEQYF	TGTGCGAGCAGCTGCGACAGGGGTGGCGAGCAGTACTTC
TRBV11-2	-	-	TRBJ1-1	CASSLRQGLDTEAFF	TGCGCCAGCAGCTTAAGACAAGGACTGGACACTGAAGCTTTCTTT
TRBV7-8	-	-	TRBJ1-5	CASSSSNHPVGFPDTQHF	TGTGCCAGCAGCTCGAGCAACCACCCCGTGGGGTTCCCAGATACGCAGCATTTT
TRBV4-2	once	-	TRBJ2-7	CACSRNRNEQYF	TGTGCCTGCAGCCGAAATCGGAACGAGCAGTACTTC
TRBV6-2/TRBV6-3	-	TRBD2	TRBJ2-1	CVSSYLPGTSGGWDEQSF	TGTGTCAGCAGTTACCTCCCCGGGACTAGCGGGGGTTGGGATGAGCAGTCCTTC
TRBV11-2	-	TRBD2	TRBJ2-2	CARSPSREVIGELVF	TGTGCCAGGAGCCCCAGTCGGGAGGTAATCGGGGAGTTGGTTTTT
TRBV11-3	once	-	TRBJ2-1	CASSLDRGWGFYNEQFF	TGTGCCAGCAGCTTAGATAGGGGCTGGGGGTTCTACAATGAGCAGTTCTTC
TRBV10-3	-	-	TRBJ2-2	CAITTDHTGELFF	TGTGCCATCACTACAGATCACACCGGGGAGCTGTTTTTT
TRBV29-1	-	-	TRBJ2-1	CSVATHRPCSRQEQFF	TGCAGCGTTGCCACGCATCGGCCCTGCTCCCGTCAAGAGCAGTTCTTC
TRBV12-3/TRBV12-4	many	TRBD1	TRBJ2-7	CASSFGTGKIYEQYF	TGTGCCAGCAGTTTTGGGACAGGGAAGATCTACGAGCAGTACTTC
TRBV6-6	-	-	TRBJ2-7	CASSNSGKPTNEQYF	TGTGCCAGCAGTAACTCCGGGAAACCTACCAACGAGCAGTACTTC
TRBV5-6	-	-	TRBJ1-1	CASSLGKVTSTDAFF	TGTGCCAGCAGCTTAGGGAAGGTTACGAGCACTGATGCTTTCTTT
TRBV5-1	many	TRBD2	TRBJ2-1	CASSATGLAGEQFF	TGCGCCAGCAGCGCAACGGGACTAGCGGGGGAGCAGTTCTTC